Listed here are 15 T cell receptor beta chains from one sample, sequenced in a study of graft-versus-host responses after intestinal transplantation. Sequencing was performed with immunoSEQ multiplex PCR; in TCRdb, only in-frame clones are kept and a portion is missing. Of tens of thousands of clones listed, approximately 90% were seen once; the top ten hold about 0.34%. Their antigens remain unidentified. Sample: unstimulated CD4+ T cells sorted from spleen or lymph node cells, taken before transplant. The origin of the receptors is a human donor who was the organ donor for an intestinal transplant.

A remark on this clone: Other DNA sequences of this sample code for an identical CDR3. V usage is TRBV30 and J usage is TRBJ1-1, with TRBD1 matching over 10 bases. Germline trimming cut 0 bases from V and 4 bases from J; bases unmatched to any gene: 2. There are 14 residues in the CDR3. Germline V gene sequence: CDR1 GTSNPN, CDR2 SVGIG (reference sequence). Here the CDR3 DNA reads TGTGCCTGGAGTGTAAGGACAGGGGGCACTGAAGCTTTCTTT. Translation: CAWSVRTGGTEAFF.

The V and J genes are TRBV6-5 and TRBJ1-2; D is uncertain. CDR3 length: 16 residues. The germline V gene has CDR1 MNHEY and CDR2 SVGAGI. With 0 bases removed from V and 2 bases from J, the gap between germline ends came to 13 bases. In nucleotides, the CDR3 is TGTGCCAGCAGTTACTCGTATCTCGGAGTGAACTATGGCTACACCTTC. Its translation is CASSYSYLGVNYGYTF.

V gene TRBV6-5 combines with J gene TRBJ2-5; 7 bases agree with TRBD1. The CDR3 is 14 amino acids. The V segment lost 2 bases and the J segment 5 bases; nucleotides outside the gene matches: 5. Germline V gene lookup returns CDR1 MNHEY and CDR2 SVGAGI. The CDR3 protein is CASSYSETGETQYF. The CDR3 DNA sequence: TGTGCCAGCAGTTACAGCGAGACAGGGGAGACCCAGTACTTC.

V is TRBV11-2 and J is TRBJ2-3; tentatively, D is TRBD2 (6 bases). The CDR3 totals 15 residues. The germline V and J ends were trimmed by 3 bases and 2 bases, with 12 bases remaining between them. The germline V gene has CDR1 SGHAT and CDR2 FQNNGV. The CDR3 DNA is TGTGCCAGCAGCTTTGGCTCGGGGGACACAGATACGCAGTATTTT. Amino acid sequence: CASSFGSGDTDTQYF.

The V and J genes are TRBV6-5 and TRBJ1-4; maybe TRBD1 (5 bases). Germline loops: CDR1 MNHEY, CDR2 SVGAGI. The ends were cut back, 5 bases at V and 8 bases at J, with 15 bases in the middle. This CDR3 has 14 amino acids. CDR3 protein: CASSKAGEGEKLFF. The CDR3 DNA reads TGTGCCAGCAGTAAAGCGGGGGAAGGCGAAAAACTGTTTTTT.

The V and J genes are TRBV4-1 and TRBJ2-1; no definite D call. This CDR3 region has 16 residues. Germline CDR1 reads MGHRA; CDR2 reads YSYEKL. V was pared by 0 bases and J by 3 bases, with 12 bases between. The CDR3 spells CASSQDGVSSYNEQFF. As DNA, the CDR3 is TGCGCCAGCAGCCAAGACGGCGTTTCTAGCTACAATGAGCAGTTCTTC.

This chain uses TRBV5-6 with TRBJ2-3; 11 nucleotides line up with TRBD2. CDR1 is SGHDT, CDR2 YYEEEE, per germline. The CDR3 runs 14 residues. The ends lost 2 bases at V and 5 bases at J; junction bases unmatched: 1. The CDR3 coding sequence is TGTGCCAGCAGCTTAGGGACTAGCGGAGATACGCAGTATTTT. Its protein product is CASSLGTSGDTQYF.

The rearrangement joins TRBV4-2 to TRBJ2-3, with TRBD2 identical over 9 bases. Germline V gene lookup returns CDR1 LGHNA and CDR2 YNFKEQ. The ends lost 5 bases at V and 6 bases at J; junction bases unmatched: 12. The CDR3 is 16 residues long. This CDR3 reads CASSSWRGGTRDTQYF. In DNA form, the CDR3 reads TGTGCCAGCAGCTCCTGGCGGGGGGGCACCAGGGATACGCAGTATTTT.

The V and J genes are TRBV29-1 and TRBJ2-1; maybe TRBD2 (5 bases). Per germline, CDR1 SQVTM and CDR2 ANQGSEA. The CDR3 is 13 amino acids. The CDR3 sequence: CSGFRGIVHEQFF. The CDR3 bases are TGCAGTGGTTTCCGGGGTATAGTCCATGAGCAGTTCTTC.

This clone was counted only a few times. This chain connects TRBV5-1 to TRBJ2-1, with 11 positions matching TRBD2. Looked up from germline, CDR1 is SGHRS and CDR2 is YFSETQ. The length of the CDR3 is 17 residues. V lost 0 bases to trimming and J lost 8 bases; unmatched junction nucleotides: 10. The CDR3 region has the DNA TGCGCCAGCAGCTTGGAACTAGCGGGAGTTGGTGGCGATGAGCAGTTCTTC. It specifies CASSLELAGVGGDEQFF.

The chain employs TRBV7-9 and TRBJ2-3, with no clear D. The CDR3 is 18 amino acids. V gave up 2 bases and J gave up 0 bases, with 18 bases separating them. Germline-derived CDR1 and CDR2 are SEHNR and FQNEAQ (reference sequence). The CDR3 DNA sequence: TGTGCCAGCAGCTTAATGAAGTACAGAACCCCTAGCACAGATACGCAGTATTTT. Protein product: CASSLMKYRTPSTDTQYF.

V is TRBV30 and J is TRBJ2-7, with D possibly being TRBD2 (5 bases). The germline V gene has CDR1 GTSNPN and CDR2 SVGIG (reference sequence). The CDR3 contains 15 residues. V was clipped by 0 bases and J by 1 base, with 13 bases between them. The CDR3 spells CAWSVAGGGSYEQYF. The CDR3 nucleotides are TGTGCCTGGAGTGTCGCAGGTGGAGGTTCCTACGAGCAGTACTTC.

The CDR3 bases are TGTGCCAGCGACAGGGGGCTACCTTCGGCCAAAAACATTCAGTACTTC. The encoded protein is CASDRGLPSAKNIQYF. The V gene is TRBV2, the J gene TRBJ2-4, with 10 bases identical to TRBD1. V dropped 8 bases and J dropped 1; count of bases not matched to a gene: 8. The CDR3 is made up of 16 amino acids. CDR1 is SNHLY and CDR2 is FYNNEI in the germline V gene.

The V and J genes are TRBV7-9 and TRBJ1-2; TRBD1 matches at 7 bases. Germline values: CDR1 SEHNR, CDR2 FQNEAQ (reference sequence). This CDR3 has 15 amino acids. Losses at the gene ends were 7 bases for V and 7 bases for J; bases not matched to a gene: 15. The CDR3 protein is CASTPDYGTVTGYTF. CDR3 bases: TGTGCCAGCACCCCCGACTACGGGACAGTCACTGGCTACACCTTC.

This rearrangement joins TRBV5-1 to TRBJ2-3, with no clear D. V lost 6 bases and J 2 bases, leaving 16 bases between the germline ends. The CDR3 covers 15 residues. Germline V gene lookup returns CDR1 SGHRS and CDR2 YFSETQ. For the CDR3, the DNA is TGCGCCAGCACCCCGAGATCCATTTCCACAGATACGCAGTATTTT. Its translation: CASTPRSISTDTQYF.